This TCR beta chain was obtained from a study of T cell changes during pregnancy in multiple sclerosis. With 5 bases clipped from V and 5 bases from J, the junction kept 7 bases outside the gene matches. This CDR3 spans 14 amino acids. CDR1 and CDR2 from the germline V gene are LNHDA and SQIVND (reference sequence). Some clones are missing from TCRdb's copy, which holds only in-frame ones; the method was immunoSEQ multiplex PCR. This sample has just over 50,000 clones, with about 90% found just once. This chain links TRBV19 with TRBJ1-1; 8 bases are shared with TRBD1. Sequencing used CD4+ T cells from peripheral blood mononuclear cells, obtained after pregnancy. The receptor's source is a female donor with multiple sclerosis, enrolled in a pregnancy study. The CDR3 sequence is CASSAWTGNTEAFF. CDR3 bases: TGTGCCAGTAGTGCCTGGACAGGGAATACTGAAGCTTTCTTT.